The rows below give T cell receptor beta chains drawn from one sample of a study of T-cell reconstitution after alpha-beta-depleted transplantation in children. TCRdb reanalysed the PCR reads using MiXCR and keeps one entry per CDR3 protein. The table lists about 410,000 distinct CDR3 sequences, around 21% of them singletons. The sample was PBMCs from the stem cell graft donor, taken from the stem cell graft. The origin of the receptors is a human donor who donated a stem cell graft to a child with acute myeloid leukemia. Both conserved end residues are part of each CDR3. Fields, in order: V gene, CDR3 protein.

>TRBV12-3/TRBV12-4
CASSLRDITGELFF
>TRBV4-1
CASSFRLAVNTGELFF
>TRBV7-8
CASSLNSGLSSYNEQFF
>TRBV20-1
CSADTRVDGDTQYF
>TRBV7-9
CASMVDTEAFF
>TRBV19
CASHPLGGAILGANVLTF
>TRBV12-3/TRBV12-4
CASSLSSMGKQYF
>TRBV5-1
CASSPLGGYTEAFF
>TRBV20-1
CSAEPGVAAYNEQFF
>TRBV20-1
CSAPGTSPYEQYF
>TRBV20-1
CSAADGPDTQYF
>TRBV28
CASSRFTLRGDWVNTEAFF
>TRBV12-3/TRBV12-4
CASSPAGQGEPDTQYF
>TRBV20-1
CSARDRTRPHYNEQFF
>TRBV28
CASSPWTPGLVYNEQFF
>TRBV12-3/TRBV12-4
CASMLGTSGHNEQFF